This T cell receptor beta chain was profiled in a study of cytomegalovirus exposure and HLA in healthy donors. General study results and limits: A previous analysis found most TCR beta V segments productive roughly 90% or roughly 30% of the time. The number of N-insertions in an Asian-associated ancestry cluster was reportedly below the approximately 700-donor mean in a later analysis. Indistinguishable V segments such as TRBV6-2 and TRBV6-3 were excluded.

A multiplex PCR was run with 60 Vbeta primers and 13 Jbeta primers. Generated by immunoSEQ multiplex PCR, the TCRdb table keeps only in-frame clones and is missing some. The sample carries under 130,000 clones, around 66% recorded once. This clone was counted only a few times. Its antigen is unidentified. This CDR3 is built from 16 residues. Trimming at V came to 0 bases and at J to 6 bases, leaving 5 bases not matched to a gene. Germline V gives CDR1 MNHEY, CDR2 SVGAGI. The V call is TRBV6-5, the J call TRBJ2-3; 11 bases map to TRBD1. The receptor was derived from a woman aged 45-65 years in good health and CMV-seronegative. What was sequenced was PBMCs. This CDR3 reads CASSYSAGTGGDTQYF. The CDR3 DNA sequence: TGTGCCAGCAGTTACTCGGCCGGGACAGGGGGTGATACGCAGTATTTT.